The rows below give T cell receptor beta chains drawn from one sample of a study of blood T cell repertoires in COVID-19. TCRdb keeps only in-frame clones here, not all; method: immunoSEQ multiplex PCR. Seen here are a few hundred thousand clones, approximately 88% observed once, and the top ten hold 1.5% to 2%. The sequenced sample was peripheral blood. The origin of the receptors is a woman between 25 and 40 years old with COVID-19, enrolled during active disease. Both conserved end residues are part of each CDR3. D genes are given only for firm matches. Rows may omit the clone size; those that give it use once, few, many or a size class.

v_gene,d_gene,abundance,j_gene,CDR3aa,CDR3nt
TRBV20-1,TRBD1,NA,TRBJ1-5,CSASTGGRQPQHF,TGCAGTGCTAGTACAGGGGGCAGACAGCCCCAGCATTTT
TRBV7-8,NA,few,TRBJ1-1,CASSQWGQNTEAFF,TGTGCCAGCAGCCAATGGGGGCAGAACACTGAAGCTTTCTTT
TRBV7-9,TRBD1,NA,TRBJ1-2,CASSLQEQGALYGYTF,TGTGCCAGCAGCTTACAGGAACAGGGGGCCCTCTATGGCTACACCTTC
TRBV2,TRBD2,NA,TRBJ2-5,CASSVGGAGGLQETQYF,TGTGCCAGCAGTGTAGGGGGAGCGGGAGGGCTCCAAGAGACCCAGTACTTC
TRBV4-1,NA,NA,TRBJ1-1,CASSQANTEAFF,TGCGCCAGCAGCCAAGCAAACACTGAAGCTTTCTTT
TRBV7-8,NA,NA,TRBJ1-1,CASSLSARTEAFF,TGTGCCAGCAGCTTAAGTGCTAGAACTGAAGCTTTCTTT
TRBV3-1/TRBV3-2,NA,NA,TRBJ2-2,CASSPGRTGELFF,TGTGCCAGCAGCCCGGGTCGGACCGGGGAGCTGTTTTTT
TRBV19,TRBD1,NA,TRBJ1-3,CASGTASGNTIYF,TGTGCCAGTGGGACAGCCTCTGGAAACACCATATATTTT
TRBV7-9,NA,NA,TRBJ1-5,CASSLTGLDNQPQHF,TGTGCCAGCAGCTTAACAGGGTTGGACAATCAGCCCCAGCATTTT
TRBV5-1,NA,NA,TRBJ1-5,CASSLVAGPGQPQHF,TGCGCCAGCAGCTTGGTAGCAGGGCCGGGTCAGCCCCAGCATTTT
TRBV7-2,TRBD1,NA,TRBJ1-1,CASSLAPTGVGTEAFF,TGTGCCAGCAGCTTAGCCCCGACAGGGGTGGGCACTGAAGCTTTCTTT
TRBV5-1,NA,NA,TRBJ2-3,CASSLGSDTQYF,TGCGCCAGCAGCCTGGGGAGTGATACGCAGTATTTT
TRBV13,NA,NA,TRBJ1-2,CASSPRGGSSALGGYTF,TGTGCCAGCAGCCCCCGGGGGGGGTCTAGCGCACTTGGGGGCTACACCTTC
TRBV30,TRBD2,NA,TRBJ2-3,CAWSAAGGTDTQYF,TGTGCCTGGAGTGCAGCGGGGGGCACAGATACGCAGTATTTT
TRBV4-1,TRBD2,NA,TRBJ2-3,CASSQPLAGVTF,TGCGCCAGCAGCCAACCACTAGCGGGGGTAACTTTT
TRBV28,TRBD1,NA,TRBJ1-5,CASSSHRGRNQPQHF,TGTGCCAGCAGTTCGCACAGGGGAAGGAATCAGCCCCAGCATTTT
TRBV27,TRBD1,few,TRBJ2-7,CASSRDRVSYEQYF,TGTGCCAGCAGTCGGGACAGGGTCTCCTACGAGCAGTACTTC
TRBV2,NA,NA,TRBJ1-5,CASSDDGGRANQPQHF,TGTGCCAGCAGTGATGATGGCGGGAGGGCCAATCAGCCCCAGCATTTT
TRBV12-3/TRBV12-4,NA,NA,TRBJ1-2,CASRNDAQGGYTF,TGTGCCAGCAGGAACGACGCACAGGGTGGCTACACCTTC
TRBV19,NA,NA,TRBJ1-1,CASSTLDWSNTEAFF,TGTGCCAGTAGTACGTTGGACTGGTCGAACACTGAAGCTTTCTTT
TRBV10-1,TRBD1,NA,TRBJ1-1,CASSEYPGQQTFF,TGCGCCAGCAGTGAGTATCCGGGACAGCAGACTTTCTTT
TRBV24-1,NA,NA,TRBJ1-4,CATSGQLSTNEKLFF,TGTGCCACCTCCGGACAGCTATCAACTAATGAAAAACTGTTTTTT
TRBV28,TRBD1,few,TRBJ1-3,CASSTDRAFGNTIYF,TGTGCCAGCAGTACCGACAGGGCTTTTGGAAACACCATATATTTT
TRBV11-2,TRBD2,NA,TRBJ2-1,CASSSPPAGLEANEQFF,TGTGCCAGCAGCTCCCCCCCGGCGGGACTAGAAGCCAATGAGCAGTTCTTC
TRBV7-6,TRBD1,NA,TRBJ1-5,CASSPMAGGVSQPQHF,TGTGCCAGCAGCCCTATGGCAGGGGGCGTGAGTCAGCCCCAGCATTTT
TRBV4-1,TRBD2,NA,TRBJ2-5,CASSQRAEVAGHPTGTQYF,TGCGCCAGCAGCCAGAGAGCGGAGGTAGCGGGGCACCCAACGGGGACCCAGTACTTC
TRBV5-1,TRBD1,NA,TRBJ1-5,CASRRRTGHEPQHF,TGCGCCAGCAGACGACGGACAGGGCATGAGCCCCAGCATTTT
TRBV28,TRBD1,NA,TRBJ1-1,CASSGLTGGESRTEAFF,TGTGCCAGCAGTGGACTCACAGGGGGCGAATCCCGAACTGAAGCTTTCTTT
TRBV21-1,NA,NA,TRBJ2-5,CASSTTGLAGAQETQYF,TGTGCCAGCAGCACGACGGGACTAGCGGGGGCCCAAGAGACCCAGTACTTC
TRBV4-1,TRBD1,NA,TRBJ1-3,CASSQPTRGAGNTIYF,TGCGCCAGCAGCCAACCCACCAGGGGGGCGGGAAACACCATATATTTT
TRBV19,NA,NA,TRBJ2-1,CASAIMTGFNEQFF,TGTGCCAGCGCCATAATGACTGGGTTCAATGAGCAGTTCTTC
TRBV5-1,TRBD1,NA,TRBJ2-7,CASSLEGAVGEQYF,TGCGCCAGCAGCTTGGAGGGGGCGGTGGGGGAGCAGTACTTC
TRBV3-1/TRBV3-2,NA,NA,TRBJ1-4,CASSSQGKLFF,TGTGCCAGCAGCAGTCAGGGAAAACTGTTTTTT
TRBV4-1,TRBD1,NA,TRBJ1-5,CASSQDTTGMINQPQHF,TGCGCCAGCAGCCAAGACACGACAGGGATGATCAATCAGCCCCAGCATTTT
TRBV5-1,NA,NA,TRBJ2-2,CASSFRNTNTGELFF,TGCGCCAGCAGTTTCCGAAACACGAACACCGGGGAGCTGTTTTTT
TRBV5-4,TRBD1,NA,TRBJ1-2,CASSPGGLRVNYGYTF,TGTGCCAGCAGCCCAGGGGGATTGAGAGTTAACTATGGCTACACCTTC
TRBV10-3,NA,NA,TRBJ1-2,CAITVDRDYGYTF,TGTGCCATCACCGTGGACAGAGACTATGGCTACACCTTC
TRBV5-4,NA,NA,TRBJ1-2,CASSLALTANYGYTF,TGTGCCAGCAGCTTGGCTTTAACGGCTAACTATGGCTACACCTTC
TRBV24-1,NA,NA,TRBJ2-2,CATSDFGSLERGTGELFF,TGTGCCACCAGTGATTTTGGATCCCTAGAACGAGGCACCGGGGAGCTGTTTTTT
TRBV2,NA,once,TRBJ2-1,CASILDRASGEQFF,NA